This T cell receptor (beta chain) was captured in a study of blood T cell repertoires in COVID-19. About the study: Acute and convalescent COVID-19 specimens originated in the United States, Italy and Spain. Sample material is recorded as cDNA or gDNA derived from T cells, B-cell-depleted T cells, or PBMCs.

The method was immunoSEQ multiplex PCR; TCRdb's version includes in-frame clones alone and lacks a portion of them. Among more than 35,000 clones listed, roughly 91% were seen once. Germline loops: CDR1 KGHSH, CDR2 LQKENI. Trimming took 5 bases from V and 1 from J; bases not matched to a gene: 10. This CDR3 is built from 16 residues. This chain joins TRBV18 and TRBJ1-1; 7 nucleotides match TRBD1. The sample taken for sequencing was peripheral blood. This receptor was identified in a human donor in a cohort sampled during active COVID-19. Written as DNA, the CDR3 is TGTGCCAGCTCAAACCGACAGGGTGTTGGGAACACTGAAGCTTTCTTT. It is translated as CASSNRQGVGNTEAFF. Together with reference TRBV18 and TRBJ1-1, the CDR3 gives the full variable domain: NAGVMQNPRHLVRRRGQEARLRCSPMKGHSHVYWYRQLPEEGLKFMVYLQKENIIDESGMPKERFSAEFPKEGPSILRIQQVVRGDSAAYFCASSNRQGVGNTEAFFGQGTRLTVV.